This TCR beta chain was captured in a study of shared clonotypes between healthy human individuals. Selected positively for CCR7 and CD45RO-negative, naive CD8 cells excluded terminally differentiated effector memory CD45RA+ cells. V lost 5 bases and J 5 bases, leaving 19 bases between the germline ends. Germline assignment: CDR1 SEHNR and CDR2 FQNEAQ (reference sequence). The CDR3 is 15 residues long. Sequencing used immunoSEQ multiplex PCR; TCRdb keeps in-frame clones, though not all of them. The data show 1.5 million to 2.5 million clones, about 95% seen once. The clonotype comes from a man aged 18-30 years in good health. V gene TRBV7-9 combines with J gene TRBJ2-7, with D perhaps matching TRBD2 (6 bases). The sample taken for sequencing was naive CD8+ T cells sorted from blood. CDR3 in amino acids: CASSPPGTPFHEQYF. CDR3 nucleotides: TGTGCCAGCAGCCCCCCCGGGACTCCGTTTCACGAGCAGTACTTC.